This paragraph reports one T cell receptor (beta chain). The antigen it recognizes is unknown. No per-base quality is available; no much larger clone lies one base away. Counted from cysteine to phenylalanine, this CDR3 has 14 amino acids. Only the CDR3 region is kept as DNA, spanning 42 bases read in frame from base 1. CDR1 and CDR2 (LGHDT, YNNKEL) derive from the germline V gene (reference sequence). V is pruned by 8 bases and J by 0 bases, leaving 5 bases of the junction without a gene match. The data belong to a study of control samples from healthy donors and cancer patients (dated by TCRdb to 2020 to 2022). The library came from the immunoSEQ multiplex PCR assay. Sourced from immuneACCESS, this table was stored by TCRdb with only in-frame sequences that have V and J called. A share of the clones is absent; for the studies checked, an unresolved V gene accounts for under half, and the remainder has no known explanation. In this sample the table shows 400,000 to 500,000 clones, around nine tenths of which occur a single time. The top ten hold around 6.4% of the sample.

The TCR comes from a man aged 35-49 years with head and neck cancer. Sequenced material: PBMCs. The sequence is built from TRBV3-1 (or the pseudogene TRBV3-2) and TRBJ2-5; 8 bases in the junction line up with TRBD2. This receptor has the CDR3 CASLPGGYQETQYF. The sequence in DNA is TGTGCCAGCCTTCCGGGGGGGTACCAAGAGACCCAGTACTTC.